The rows below give T cell receptor beta chains drawn from one sample of a study of blood T cell repertoires in COVID-19. Method: immunoSEQ multiplex PCR; TCRdb's copy keeps in-frame clones and lacks some. The sample consists of some 430,000 clones, 90% of them appearing once. Sequencing input: PBMCs or T cells enriched from blood (not recorded which). Source of these receptors: a man younger than 35 who had recovered from COVID-19. The CDR3 runs from the conserved cysteine through the conserved F or W. A D gene is named only where the DNA matches it firmly. Clone sizes are given selectively: once, few, many, or a class where the clone is expanded.

>once|TRBD2|TRBV5-1|TRBJ2-7
TGCGCCAGCACCCGGGGGGACTCCTACGAGCAGTACTTC
CASTRGDSYEQYF
>.|TRBD2|TRBV10-2|TRBJ2-1
TGCGCCAGCAGGCTAGCGGGGGGGTACAATGAGCAGTTCTTC
CASRLAGGYNEQFF
>once|.|TRBV6-1|TRBJ1-2
TGTGCCAGCAGTGAAGGAGCGAGGGTGCCTGGCTACACCTTC
CASSEGARVPGYTF
>.|.|TRBV3-1/TRBV3-2|TRBJ1-1
TGTGCCAGCAGCCAATCCGACAGGAACACTGAAGCTTTCTTT
CASSQSDRNTEAFF
>.|TRBD2|TRBV2|TRBJ2-1
TGTGCCAGCAGTGAACTAGCGGGAGCACCCAATGAGCAGTTCTTC
CASSELAGAPNEQFF
>once|TRBD2|TRBV4-1|TRBJ2-5
TGCGCCACCAAGCCGGTGCTAGCGGGAGGTGAGACCCAGTACTTC
CATKPVLAGGETQYF
>.|.|TRBV7-9|TRBJ2-5
TGTGCCAGCAGCTTCGGCGATAGCGAGACCCAGTACTTC
CASSFGDSETQYF
>once|TRBD1|TRBV7-9|TRBJ2-7
TGTGCCAGCAGCTTTTCGTTACAGGGGGTTGGGGAGCAGTACTTC
CASSFSLQGVGEQYF
>.|.|TRBV7-9|TRBJ2-7
TGTGCCAGCAGCCGGGAACCCTACGAGCAGTACTTC
CASSREPYEQYF
>.|.|TRBV5-6|TRBJ1-1
TGTGCCAGCAGCCGGCCAGGTGAAGCTTTCTTT
CASSRPGEAFF
>.|TRBD1|TRBV6-1|TRBJ2-5
TGTGCCAGCAGTGAATATGGGACAGAACAAGAGACCCAGTACTTC
CASSEYGTEQETQYF
>.|.|TRBV6-6|TRBJ2-1
TGTGCCAGCAACCCAAGGGGGGGCAATGAGCAGTTCTTC
CASNPRGGNEQFF
>.|.|TRBV7-8|TRBJ2-7
TGTGCCAGCAGCTCTGGACTATTTAACGAGCAGTACTTC
CASSSGLFNEQYF
>.|TRBD1|TRBV19|TRBJ1-1
TGTGCCACCCACTTATCTGGACAGGGCACTGAAGCTTTCTTT
CATHLSGQGTEAFF
>.|.|TRBV6-1|TRBJ1-3
TGTGCCAGCAGTGCTACCCGTAGGGGCTTCTCTGGAAACACCATATATTTT
CASSATRRGFSGNTIYF
>few|.|TRBV2|TRBJ2-3
TGTGCCAGCAGTGGACAGGAAACAGATACGCAGTATTTT
CASSGQETDTQYF
>.|.|TRBV11-2|TRBJ2-5
TGTGCCAGCAGCCGAAGAGGACTTTCTGAAGAGACCCAGTACTTC
CASSRRGLSEETQYF
>once|.|TRBV10-3|TRBJ1-2
TGTGCCGGCGGCGAACCCCGGAACTATGGCTACACCTTC
CAGGEPRNYGYTF
>.|.|TRBV30|TRBJ1-4
TGTGCCTGGAGTCAGGGAGAAAAACTGTTTTTT
CAWSQGEKLFF
>.|.|TRBV6-5|TRBJ1-6
TGTGCCAGCAGCGCGGGGAATGATTCACCCCTCCACTTT
CASSAGNDSPLHF
>.|.|TRBV4-1|TRBJ2-6
TGCGCCAGCAGGTTTTCCCGGGGTTCTGGGGCCAACGTCCTGACTTTC
CASRFSRGSGANVLTF
>.|.|TRBV7-8|TRBJ1-5
TGTGCCAGCAGCTTAACGGGGGGCAATCAGCCCCAGCATTTT
CASSLTGGNQPQHF
>few|.|TRBV28|TRBJ2-7
TGTGCCAGCAGTTTGTTCAGCCTGACAAAACCCTACGAGCAGTACTTC
CASSLFSLTKPYEQYF
>.|.|TRBV12-3/TRBV12-4|TRBJ2-3
TGTGCCAGCAGTTTGCCAGAAACAGATACGCAGTATTTT
CASSLPETDTQYF
>once|TRBD2|TRBV4-1|TRBJ2-1
TGCGCCAGCAGCCCCTGGACTAGCGGATACAATGAGCAGTTCTTC
CASSPWTSGYNEQFF
>.|TRBD1|TRBV28|TRBJ1-2
TGTGCCAGCAGTCCGACAGGGGGTATTACGGGCTACACCTTC
CASSPTGGITGYTF